Below, 9 T cell receptor beta chains from the same sample are listed, as sequenced in a study of response to subunit inactivated influenza vaccine. One entry per CDR3 protein, called by TCRdb with MiXCR from the RT-PCR reads. The table has 550,000 to 650,000 distinct CDR3 sequences, approximately 12% seen once; the top ten hold around 9.6%. This specimen consisted of PBMCs from blood, obtained on the day of vaccination. These receptor sequences come from a man aged 45 to 65 who received an inactivated influenza vaccine.

The V and J genes are TRBV29-1 and TRBJ2-7; no reliable D call. With 1 base removed from V and 4 bases from J, the gap between germline ends came to 5 bases. The CDR3 runs to 11 residues. Germline loops: CDR1 SQVTM, CDR2 ANQGSEA. The CDR3 here is CSVEGLYEQYF. The CDR3, as DNA: TGCAGCGTTGAAGGCCTATACGAGCAGTACTTC.

This clonotype was counted only a few times. This rearrangement joins TRBV4-3 to TRBJ2-7; tentative D call: TRBD2 (6 bases). The CDR3 totals 15 residues. The germline V gene has CDR1 LGHNA and CDR2 YSLEER. The V gene lost 4 bases and the J gene lost 0 bases, with 13 bases spanning the gap. CDR3 in DNA: TGCGCCAGCAGCCGTGGTGTAGCGGACTCCTACGAGCAGTACTTC. It encodes CASSRGVADSYEQYF.

This clonotype has more than one count but fewer than ten. The CDR3 region has the DNA TGTGCCAGCAGCCCACCGGGACAGGCGGGGGAGCTGTTTTTT. Amino acids: CASSPPGQAGELFF. The chain carries TRBV4-2 and TRBJ2-2, with 8 nucleotides matching TRBD1. Germline V gene data show CDR1 as LGHNA and CDR2 as YNFKEQ. Trimming took 4 bases from V and 8 from J; bases not matched to a gene: 6. This CDR3 has 14 amino acids.

This clonotype was recorded a few times. The chain joins TRBV20-1 to TRBJ2-7; 10 nucleotides line up with TRBD1. The V gene end was trimmed by 6 bases and the J gene end by 13 bases; junction bases not matched to a gene: 9. The germline gives CDR1 DFQATT, CDR2 SNEGSKA (reference sequence). The CDR3 extends over 11 amino acids. The CDR3 reads CSAFLTGGSYF. The CDR3 nucleotides read TGCAGTGCCTTCCTGACAGGGGGCAGTTACTTC.

This clonotype was seen only a few times. V is TRBV6-2 or TRBV6-3 and J is TRBJ2-1; 7 bases match TRBD2. In germline, CDR1 is MNHEY, CDR2 SVGEGT. Trimming took 6 bases from V and 3 from J; bases not matched to a gene: 8. This CDR3 comprises 15 residues. The CDR3 here is CASRNPGLLYNEQFF. The CDR3 nucleotides read TGTGCCAGCAGAAATCCGGGACTACTCTACAATGAGCAGTTCTTC.

This clonotype was picked up a small number of times. The V gene is TRBV20-1, the J gene TRBJ2-3; TRBD2 agrees at 9 bases. CDR1 and CDR2 (germline): DFQATT, SNEGSKA (reference sequence). The CDR3 spans 17 residues. J gave up 4 bases and V 3 bases, and 14 bases lay outside the gene matches. The CDR3 nucleotides are TGCAGTGCTAGGCGGTCTAGCGGGATTGGTTGGGCAGATACGCAGTATTTT. Translating it yields CSARRSSGIGWADTQYF.

This chain links TRBV20-1 with TRBJ1-2; D call uncertain. V gave up 3 bases and J gave up 4 bases, with 15 bases separating them. The CDR3 runs to 14 residues. Germline CDR1 is DFQATT and CDR2 is SNEGSKA (reference sequence). The CDR3 spells CSASRGELGYGYTF. CDR3 coding DNA: TGCAGTGCTAGTCGCGGGGAGCTGGGCTATGGCTACACCTTC.

The rearrangement links TRBV7-2 to TRBJ1-6, with 7 bases lining up with TRBD1. Per germline, CDR1 SGHTA and CDR2 FQGNSA. Unmatched junction bases numbered 4, after V lost 1 base and J lost 10 bases. The CDR3 is 14 residues long. The CDR3 DNA reads TGTGCCAGCAGCTTAGGAAGACAGGGCTCACCCCTCCACTTT. It translates to CASSLGRQGSPLHF.

At least ten counts were recorded for this clonotype. J is TRBJ1-5 and V is TRBV12-3 or TRBV12-4; 8 bases match TRBD1. The V gene end was trimmed by 5 bases and the J gene end by 6 bases; junction bases not matched to a gene: 3. This CDR3 is 13 amino acids long. The CDR3 nucleotides are TGTGCCAGCAGTGGAACAGGGGGTCAGCCCCAGCATTTT. This sequence encodes CASSGTGGQPQHF.